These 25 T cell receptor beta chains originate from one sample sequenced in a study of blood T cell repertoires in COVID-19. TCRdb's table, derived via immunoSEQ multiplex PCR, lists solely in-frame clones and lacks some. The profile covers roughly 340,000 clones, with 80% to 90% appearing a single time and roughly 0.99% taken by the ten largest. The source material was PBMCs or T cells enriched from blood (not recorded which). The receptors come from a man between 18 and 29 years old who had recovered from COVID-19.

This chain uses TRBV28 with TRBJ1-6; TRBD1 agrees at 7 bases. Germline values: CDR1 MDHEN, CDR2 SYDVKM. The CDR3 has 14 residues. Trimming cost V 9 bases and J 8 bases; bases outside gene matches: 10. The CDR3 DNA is TGTGCCAGGCGGACAGGTTCCCTCCATTCACCCCTCCACTTT. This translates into CARRTGSLHSPLHF. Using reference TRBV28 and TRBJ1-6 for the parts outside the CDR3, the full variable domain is DVKVTQSSRYLVKRTGEKVFLECVQDMDHENMFWYRQDPGLGLRLIYFSYDVKMKEKGDIPEGYSVSREKKERFSLILESASTNQTSMYLCARRTGSLHSPLHFGNGTRLTVT.

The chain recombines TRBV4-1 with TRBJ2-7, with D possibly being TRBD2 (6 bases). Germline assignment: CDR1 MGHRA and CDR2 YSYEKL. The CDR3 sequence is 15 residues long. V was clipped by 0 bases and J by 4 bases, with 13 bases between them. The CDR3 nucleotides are TGCGCCAGCAGCCAAGACTCGGGGGACTTTTACGAGCAGTACTTC. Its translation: CASSQDSGDFYEQYF.

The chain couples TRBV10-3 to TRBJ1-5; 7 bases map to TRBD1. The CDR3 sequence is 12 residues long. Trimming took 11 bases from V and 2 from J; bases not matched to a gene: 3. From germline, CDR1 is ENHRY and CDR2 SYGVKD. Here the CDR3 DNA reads TGTGCCTACAGGGGAGGCAATCAGCCCCAGCATTTT. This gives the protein CAYRGGNQPQHF.

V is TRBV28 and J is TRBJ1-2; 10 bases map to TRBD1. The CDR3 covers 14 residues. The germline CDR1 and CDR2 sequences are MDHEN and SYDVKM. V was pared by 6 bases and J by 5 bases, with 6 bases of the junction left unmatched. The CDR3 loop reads CASSLGQGSYGYTF. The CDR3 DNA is TGTGCCAGCAGCTTGGGACAGGGGTCATATGGCTACACCTTC.

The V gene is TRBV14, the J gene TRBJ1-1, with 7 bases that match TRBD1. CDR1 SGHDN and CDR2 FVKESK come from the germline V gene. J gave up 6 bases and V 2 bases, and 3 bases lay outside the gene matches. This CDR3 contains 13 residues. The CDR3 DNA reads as TGTGCCAGCAGCCAACCCGACAGGGCTGAAGCTTTCTTT. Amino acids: CASSQPDRAEAFF.

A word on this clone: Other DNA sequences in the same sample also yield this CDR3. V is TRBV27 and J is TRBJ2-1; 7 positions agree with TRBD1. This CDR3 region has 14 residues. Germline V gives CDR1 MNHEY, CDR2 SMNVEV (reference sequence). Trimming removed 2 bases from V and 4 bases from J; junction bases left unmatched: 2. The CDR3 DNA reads TGTGCCAGCAGTTTAGGGACAGCTTACAATGAGCAGTTCTTC. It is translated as CASSLGTAYNEQFF.

The CDR3 loop is CASSQANEGAYEQYF. CDR3 bases: TGCGCCAGCAGCCAAGCAAATGAGGGCGCCTACGAGCAGTACTTC. The V and J genes are TRBV4-1 and TRBJ2-7, with D maybe TRBD2 (5 bases). Trimming took 1 base from V and 2 from J, leaving 12 bases between them. CDR3 length: 15 amino acids. Germline V gene lookup returns CDR1 MGHRA and CDR2 YSYEKL.

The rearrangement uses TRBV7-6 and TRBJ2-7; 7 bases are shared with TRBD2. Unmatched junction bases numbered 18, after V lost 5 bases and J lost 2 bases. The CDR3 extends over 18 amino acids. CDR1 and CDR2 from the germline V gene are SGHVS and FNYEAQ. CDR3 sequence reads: CASSDRLSTSLGTYEQYF. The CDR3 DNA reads TGTGCCAGCAGCGACCGTTTGTCGACTAGCCTTGGGACCTACGAGCAGTACTTC.

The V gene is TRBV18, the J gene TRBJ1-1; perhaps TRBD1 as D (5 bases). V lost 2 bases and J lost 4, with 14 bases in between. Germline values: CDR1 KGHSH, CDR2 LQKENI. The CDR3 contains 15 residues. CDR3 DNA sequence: TGTGCCAGCTCACCAGCCATTGAGGGACTCACTGAAGCTTTCTTT. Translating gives CASSPAIEGLTEAFF.

The CDR3 reads CASRRTGEGYTF. CDR3 sequence (DNA): TGTGCCAGCAGACGGACAGGAGAGGGCTACACCTTC. The chain combines TRBV25-1 with TRBJ1-2; 7 nucleotides match TRBD1. The J segment lost 8 bases and the V segment lost 6 bases, leaving 6 bases of the junction unmatched. There are 12 residues in the CDR3. Germline assignment: CDR1 MGHDK and CDR2 SYGVNS.

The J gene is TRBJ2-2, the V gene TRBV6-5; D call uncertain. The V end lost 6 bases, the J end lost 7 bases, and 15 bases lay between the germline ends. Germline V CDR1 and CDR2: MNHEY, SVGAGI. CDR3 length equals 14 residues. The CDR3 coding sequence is TGTGCCAGCAGCCACAAAGGAGTACACGGGGAGCTGTTTTTT. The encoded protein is CASSHKGVHGELFF.

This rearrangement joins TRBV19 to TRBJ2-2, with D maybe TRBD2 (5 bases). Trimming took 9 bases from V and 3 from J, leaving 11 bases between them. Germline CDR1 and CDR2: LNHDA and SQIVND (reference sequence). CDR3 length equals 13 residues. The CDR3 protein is CASIPGYTGELFF. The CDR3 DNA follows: TGTGCCAGCATCCCGGGGTACACCGGGGAGCTGTTTTTT.

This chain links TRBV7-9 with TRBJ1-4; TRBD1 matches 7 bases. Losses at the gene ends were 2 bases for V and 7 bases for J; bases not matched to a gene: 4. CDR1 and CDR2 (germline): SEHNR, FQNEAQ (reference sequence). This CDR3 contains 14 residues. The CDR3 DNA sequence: TGTGCCAGCAGCTTAAACCAGGGGGGTGAAAAACTGTTTTTT. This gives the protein CASSLNQGGEKLFF.

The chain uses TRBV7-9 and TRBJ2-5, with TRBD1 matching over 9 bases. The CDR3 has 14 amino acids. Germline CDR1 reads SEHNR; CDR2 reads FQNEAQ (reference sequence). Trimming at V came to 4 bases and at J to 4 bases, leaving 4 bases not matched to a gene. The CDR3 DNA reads TGTGCCAGCAGCTCTTACAGGGGGCGAGAGACCCAGTACTTC. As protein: CASSSYRGRETQYF. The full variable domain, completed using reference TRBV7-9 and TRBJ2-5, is DTGVSQNPRHKITKRGQNVTFRCDPISEHNRLYWYRQTLGQGPEFLTYFQNEAQLEKSRLLSDRFSAERPKGSFSTLEIQRTEQGDSAMYLCASSSYRGRETQYFGPGTRLLVL.

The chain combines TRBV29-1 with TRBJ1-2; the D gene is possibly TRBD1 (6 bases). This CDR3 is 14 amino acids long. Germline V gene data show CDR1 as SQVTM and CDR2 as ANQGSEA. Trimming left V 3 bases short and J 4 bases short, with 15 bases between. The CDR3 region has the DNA TGCAGCGTTGATAGGAGGGGGGGGGCCTATGGCTACACCTTC. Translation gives CSVDRRGGAYGYTF.

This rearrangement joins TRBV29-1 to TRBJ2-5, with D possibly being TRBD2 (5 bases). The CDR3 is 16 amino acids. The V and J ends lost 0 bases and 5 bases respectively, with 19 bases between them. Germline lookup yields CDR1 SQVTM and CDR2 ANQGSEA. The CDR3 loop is CSVEDSGILRWETQYF. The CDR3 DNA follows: TGCAGCGTTGAAGATTCGGGAATCCTCAGGTGGGAGACCCAGTACTTC.

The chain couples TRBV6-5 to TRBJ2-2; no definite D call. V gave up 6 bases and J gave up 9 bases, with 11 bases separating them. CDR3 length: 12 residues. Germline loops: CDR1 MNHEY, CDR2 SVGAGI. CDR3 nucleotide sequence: TGTGCCAGCAGCCTACTTAACCGGGAGCTGTTTTTT. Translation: CASSLLNRELFF.

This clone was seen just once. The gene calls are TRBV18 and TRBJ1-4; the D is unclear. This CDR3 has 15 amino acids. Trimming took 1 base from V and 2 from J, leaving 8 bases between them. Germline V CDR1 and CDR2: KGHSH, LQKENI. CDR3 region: CASSPRGSTNEKLFF. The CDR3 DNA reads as TGTGCCAGCTCACCACGAGGGTCTACTAATGAAAAACTGTTTTTT.

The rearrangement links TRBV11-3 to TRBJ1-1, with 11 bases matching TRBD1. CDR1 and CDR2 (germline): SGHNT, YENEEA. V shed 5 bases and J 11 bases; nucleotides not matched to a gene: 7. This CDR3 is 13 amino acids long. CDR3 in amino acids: CASSDRDRGLAFF. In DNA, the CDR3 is TGTGCCAGCAGCGACCGGGACAGGGGGTTGGCTTTCTTT.

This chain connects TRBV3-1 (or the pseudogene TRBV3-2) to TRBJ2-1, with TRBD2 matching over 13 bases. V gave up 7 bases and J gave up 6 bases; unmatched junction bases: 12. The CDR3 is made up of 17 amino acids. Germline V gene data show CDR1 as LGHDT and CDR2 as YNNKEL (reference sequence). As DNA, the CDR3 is TGTGCCAGCACATTTTTGGGCGGGACTAGCGGGACCAATGAGCAGTTCTTC. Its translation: CASTFLGGTSGTNEQFF.

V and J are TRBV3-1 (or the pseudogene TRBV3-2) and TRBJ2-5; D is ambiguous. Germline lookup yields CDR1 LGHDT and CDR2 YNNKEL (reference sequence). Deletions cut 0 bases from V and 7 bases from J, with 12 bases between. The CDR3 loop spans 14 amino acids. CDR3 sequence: CASSQEGSSGTQYF. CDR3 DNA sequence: TGTGCCAGCAGCCAAGAAGGTAGTTCAGGGACCCAGTACTTC.

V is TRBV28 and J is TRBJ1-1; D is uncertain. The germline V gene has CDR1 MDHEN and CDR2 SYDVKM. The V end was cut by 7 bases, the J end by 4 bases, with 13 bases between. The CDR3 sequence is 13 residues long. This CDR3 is CASTFYSGTEAFF. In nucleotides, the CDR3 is TGTGCCAGCACCTTTTATTCCGGCACTGAAGCTTTCTTT. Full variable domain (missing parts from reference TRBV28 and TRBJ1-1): DVKVTQSSRYLVKRTGEKVFLECVQDMDHENMFWYRQDPGLGLRLIYFSYDVKMKEKGDIPEGYSVSREKKERFSLILESASTNQTSMYLCASTFYSGTEAFFGQGTRLTVV.

The CDR3: CASSGQAVSNQPQHF. The CDR3 bases are TGTGCCAGCAGTGGGCAGGCTGTTAGCAATCAGCCCCAGCATTTT. The rearrangement links TRBV2 to TRBJ1-5, with D unclear. Trimming stripped 4 bases from V and 0 bases from J, with 10 bases between. Germline V gene lookup returns CDR1 SNHLY and CDR2 FYNNEI. CDR3 length equals 15 residues.

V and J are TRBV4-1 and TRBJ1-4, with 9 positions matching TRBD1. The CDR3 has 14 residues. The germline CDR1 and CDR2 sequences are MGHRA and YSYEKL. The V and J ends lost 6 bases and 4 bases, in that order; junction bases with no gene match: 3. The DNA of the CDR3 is TGCGCCAGCAGTCCGGGACAGGGTAATGAAAAACTGTTTTTT. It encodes CASSPGQGNEKLFF.

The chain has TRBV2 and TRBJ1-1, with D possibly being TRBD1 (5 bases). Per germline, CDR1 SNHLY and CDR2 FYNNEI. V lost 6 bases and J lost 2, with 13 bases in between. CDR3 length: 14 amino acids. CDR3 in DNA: TGTGCCAGCAGGGACAAGGCCCAAAACACTGAAGCTTTCTTT. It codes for CASRDKAQNTEAFF.